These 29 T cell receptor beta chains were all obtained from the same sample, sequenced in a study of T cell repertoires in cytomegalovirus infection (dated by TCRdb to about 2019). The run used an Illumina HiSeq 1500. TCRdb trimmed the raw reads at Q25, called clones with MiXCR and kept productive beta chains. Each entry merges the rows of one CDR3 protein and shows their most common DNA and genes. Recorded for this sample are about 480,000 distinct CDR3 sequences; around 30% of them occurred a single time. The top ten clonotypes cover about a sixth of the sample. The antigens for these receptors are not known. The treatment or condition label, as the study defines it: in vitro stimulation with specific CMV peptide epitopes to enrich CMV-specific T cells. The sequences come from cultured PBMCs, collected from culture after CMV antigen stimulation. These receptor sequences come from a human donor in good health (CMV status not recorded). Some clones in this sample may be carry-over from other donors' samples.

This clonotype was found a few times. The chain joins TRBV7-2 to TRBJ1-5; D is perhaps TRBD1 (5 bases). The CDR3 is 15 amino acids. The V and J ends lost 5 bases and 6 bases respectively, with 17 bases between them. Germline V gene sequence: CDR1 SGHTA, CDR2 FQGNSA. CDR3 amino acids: CASSPGRGLSQPQHF. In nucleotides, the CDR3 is TGTGCCAGCAGCCCGGGCCGGGGGTTGAGTCAGCCCCAGCATTTT.

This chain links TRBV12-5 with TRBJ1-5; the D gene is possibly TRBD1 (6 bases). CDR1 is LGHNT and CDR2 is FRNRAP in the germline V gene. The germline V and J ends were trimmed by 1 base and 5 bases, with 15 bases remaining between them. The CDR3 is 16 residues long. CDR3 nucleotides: TGTGCTAGTGGTTTGGCCCTTGGACAGCCTGATCAGCCCCAGCATTTT. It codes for CASGLALGQPDQPQHF. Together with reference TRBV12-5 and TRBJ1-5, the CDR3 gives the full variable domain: DARVTQTPRHKVTEMGQEVTMRCQPILGHNTVFWYRQTMMQGLELLAYFRNRAPLDDSGMPKDRFSAEMPDATLATLKIQPSEPRDSAVYFCASGLALGQPDQPQHFGDGTRLSIL.

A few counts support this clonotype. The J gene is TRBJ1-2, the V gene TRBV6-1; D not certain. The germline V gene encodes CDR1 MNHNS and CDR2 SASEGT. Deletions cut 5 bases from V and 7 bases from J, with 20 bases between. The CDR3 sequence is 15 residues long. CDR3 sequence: CASSSPPGSESGYTF. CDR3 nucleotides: TGTGCCAGCAGTTCACCTCCGGGGTCGGAAAGTGGCTACACCTTC.

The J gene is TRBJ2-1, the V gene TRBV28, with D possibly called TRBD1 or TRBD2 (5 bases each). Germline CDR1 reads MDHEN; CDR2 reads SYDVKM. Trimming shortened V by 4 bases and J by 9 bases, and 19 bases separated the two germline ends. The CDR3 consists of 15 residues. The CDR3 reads CASSSRGKGRGEQFF. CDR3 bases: TGTGCCAGCAGTTCCCGGGGTAAGGGTAGGGGTGAGCAGTTCTTC.

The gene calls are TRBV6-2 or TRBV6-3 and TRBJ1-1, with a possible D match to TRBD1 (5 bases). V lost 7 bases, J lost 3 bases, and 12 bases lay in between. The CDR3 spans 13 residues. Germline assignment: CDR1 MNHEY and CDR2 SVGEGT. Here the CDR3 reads CASTPGPDTEAFF. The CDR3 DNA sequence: TGTGCCAGCACCCCGGGACCGGACACTGAAGCTTTCTTT.

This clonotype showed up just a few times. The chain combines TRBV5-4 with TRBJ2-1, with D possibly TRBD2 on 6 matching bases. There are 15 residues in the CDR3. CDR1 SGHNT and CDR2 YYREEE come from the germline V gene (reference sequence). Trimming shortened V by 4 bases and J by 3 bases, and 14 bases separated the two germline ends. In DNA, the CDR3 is TGTGCCAGCAGCCCCCCCCCCGGGGGCTACAATGAGCAGTTCTTC. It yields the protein CASSPPPGGYNEQFF. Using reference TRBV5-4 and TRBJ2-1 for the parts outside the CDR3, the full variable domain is ETGVTQSPTHLIKTRGQQVTLRCSSQSGHNTVSWYQQALGQGPQFIFQYYREEENGRGNFPPRFSGLQFPNYSSELNVNALELDDSALYLCASSPPPGGYNEQFFGPGTRLTVL.

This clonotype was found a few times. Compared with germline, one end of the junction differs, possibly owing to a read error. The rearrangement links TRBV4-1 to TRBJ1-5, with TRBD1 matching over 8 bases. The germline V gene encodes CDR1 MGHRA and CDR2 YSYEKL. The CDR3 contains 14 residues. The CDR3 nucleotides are TGTGCCAGCAGCCCGGGGACAGGTGAAGGGCCCCAGCATTTT. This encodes CASSPGTGEGPQHF.

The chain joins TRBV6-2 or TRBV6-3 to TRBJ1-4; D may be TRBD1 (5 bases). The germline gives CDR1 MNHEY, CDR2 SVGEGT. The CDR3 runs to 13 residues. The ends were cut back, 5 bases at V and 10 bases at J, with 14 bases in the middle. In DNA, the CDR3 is TGTGCCAGCAGTGTCGGGGGAGATGGAAAACTGTTTTTT. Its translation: CASSVGGDGKLFF.

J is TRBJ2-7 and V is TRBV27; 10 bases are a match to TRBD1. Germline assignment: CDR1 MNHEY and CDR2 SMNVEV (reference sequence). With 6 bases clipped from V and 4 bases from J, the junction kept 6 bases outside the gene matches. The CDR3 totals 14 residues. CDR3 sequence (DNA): TGTGCCAGCAGCCCCGGGACAGGGGTTTACGAGCAGTACGTC. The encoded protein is CASSPGTGVYEQYV.

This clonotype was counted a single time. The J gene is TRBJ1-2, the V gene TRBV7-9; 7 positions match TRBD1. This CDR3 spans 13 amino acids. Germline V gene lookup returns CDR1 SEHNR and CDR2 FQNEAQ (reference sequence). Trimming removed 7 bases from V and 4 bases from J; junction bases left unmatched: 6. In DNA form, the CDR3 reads TGTGCCAGCACCCAAGACAGGGTCTATGGCTACACCTTC. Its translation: CASTQDRVYGYTF. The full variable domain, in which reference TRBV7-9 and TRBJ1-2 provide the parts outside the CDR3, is DTGVSQNPRHKITKRGQNVTFRCDPISEHNRLYWYRQTLGQGPEFLTYFQNEAQLEKSRLLSDRFSAERPKGSFSTLEIQRTEQGDSAMYLCASTQDRVYGYTFGSGTRLTVV.

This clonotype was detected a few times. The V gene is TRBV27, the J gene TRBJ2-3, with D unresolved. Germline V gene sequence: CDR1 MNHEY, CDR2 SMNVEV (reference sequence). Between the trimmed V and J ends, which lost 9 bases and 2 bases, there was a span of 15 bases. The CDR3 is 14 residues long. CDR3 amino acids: CASRPLGYTDTQYF. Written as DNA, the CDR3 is TGTGCCAGTCGCCCTCTGGGGTACACAGATACGCAGTATTTT.

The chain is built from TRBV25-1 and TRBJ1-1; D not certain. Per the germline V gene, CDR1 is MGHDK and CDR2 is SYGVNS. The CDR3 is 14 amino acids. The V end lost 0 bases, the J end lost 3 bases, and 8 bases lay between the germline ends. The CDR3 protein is CASSEYGPYTEAFF. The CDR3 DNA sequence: TGTGCCAGCAGTGAATATGGTCCTTACACTGAAGCTTTCTTT.

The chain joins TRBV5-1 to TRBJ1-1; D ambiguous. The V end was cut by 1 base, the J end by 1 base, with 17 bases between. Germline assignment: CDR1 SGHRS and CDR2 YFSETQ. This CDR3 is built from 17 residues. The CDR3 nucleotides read TGCGCCAGCAGCTTGAAGGGTCTCCGTCCCCCGAACACTGAAGCTTTCTTT. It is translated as CASSLKGLRPPNTEAFF.

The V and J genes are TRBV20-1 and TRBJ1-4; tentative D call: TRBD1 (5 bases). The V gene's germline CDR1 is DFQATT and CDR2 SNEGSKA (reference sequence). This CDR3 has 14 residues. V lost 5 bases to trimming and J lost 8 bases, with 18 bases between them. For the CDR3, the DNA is TGCAGTGCTGGCCGGGGCAGCTCTCTGGAAAAACTGTTTTTT. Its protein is CSAGRGSSLEKLFF.

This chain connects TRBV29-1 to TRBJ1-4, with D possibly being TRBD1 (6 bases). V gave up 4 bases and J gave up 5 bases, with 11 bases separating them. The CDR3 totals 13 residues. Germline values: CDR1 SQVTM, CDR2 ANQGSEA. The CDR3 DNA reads TGCAGCGTTGGGACAGCCAACAATGAAAAACTGTTTTTT. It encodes CSVGTANNEKLFF.

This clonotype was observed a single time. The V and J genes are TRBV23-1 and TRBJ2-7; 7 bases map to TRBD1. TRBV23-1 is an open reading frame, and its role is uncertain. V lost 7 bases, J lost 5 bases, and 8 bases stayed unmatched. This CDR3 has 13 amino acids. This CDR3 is CASTPDRVHEQYV. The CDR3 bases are TGCGCCAGCACCCCAGACAGGGTCCACGAGCAGTACGTC.

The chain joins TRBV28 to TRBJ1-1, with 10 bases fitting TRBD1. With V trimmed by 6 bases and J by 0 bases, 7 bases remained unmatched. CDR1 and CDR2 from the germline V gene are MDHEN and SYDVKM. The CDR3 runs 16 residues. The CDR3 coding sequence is TGTGCCAGCAGCCCGGACAGGGGGAGTGTGAACACTGAAGCTTTCTTT. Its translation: CASSPDRGSVNTEAFF.

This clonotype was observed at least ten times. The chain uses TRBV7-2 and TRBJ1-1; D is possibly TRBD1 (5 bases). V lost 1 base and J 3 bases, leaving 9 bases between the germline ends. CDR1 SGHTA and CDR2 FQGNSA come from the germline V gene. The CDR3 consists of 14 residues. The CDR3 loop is CASSLVTGDTEAFF. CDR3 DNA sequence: TGTGCCAGCAGCTTAGTTACAGGCGACACTGAAGCTTTCTTT.

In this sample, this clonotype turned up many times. This CDR3 is CASSLATGNQPQHF. The CDR3 bases are TGTGCCAGCAGTTTAGCAACGGGGAATCAGCCCCAGCATTTT. This sequence joins TRBV12-3 or TRBV12-4 and TRBJ1-5, with D unclear. Trimming removed 0 bases at V and 4 bases at J, with 7 bases between. This CDR3 has 14 residues.

The CDR3 sequence: CASTLTDYEQYF. CDR3 DNA sequence: TGTGCCAGCACCTTGACAGATTACGAGCAGTACTTC. The chain combines TRBV2 with TRBJ2-7, with a weak D call TRBD1 (5 bases). The CDR3 sequence is 12 residues long. Germline-derived CDR1 and CDR2 are SNHLY and FYNNEI. V lost 7 bases and J 4 bases, leaving 11 bases between the germline ends.

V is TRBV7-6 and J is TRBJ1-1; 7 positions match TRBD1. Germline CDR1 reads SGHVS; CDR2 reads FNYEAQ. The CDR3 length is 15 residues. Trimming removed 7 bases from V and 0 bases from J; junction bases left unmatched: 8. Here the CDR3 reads CASTEYRGMNTEAFF. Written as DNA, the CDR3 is TGTGCCAGCACCGAATACAGGGGTATGAACACTGAAGCTTTCTTT.

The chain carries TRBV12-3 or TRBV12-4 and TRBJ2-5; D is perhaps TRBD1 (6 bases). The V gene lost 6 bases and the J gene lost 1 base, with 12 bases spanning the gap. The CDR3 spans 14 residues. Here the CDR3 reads CASSLRDTQETQYF. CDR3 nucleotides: TGTGCCAGCAGCCTCCGGGACACCCAAGAGACCCAGTACTTC.

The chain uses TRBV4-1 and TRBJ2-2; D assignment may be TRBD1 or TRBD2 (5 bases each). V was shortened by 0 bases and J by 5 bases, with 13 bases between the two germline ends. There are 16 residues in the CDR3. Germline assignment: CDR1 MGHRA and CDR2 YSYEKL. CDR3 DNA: TGCGCCAGCAGCCAAGACGGGGCCGGCGGGACCGGGGAGCTGTTTTTT. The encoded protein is CASSQDGAGGTGELFF.

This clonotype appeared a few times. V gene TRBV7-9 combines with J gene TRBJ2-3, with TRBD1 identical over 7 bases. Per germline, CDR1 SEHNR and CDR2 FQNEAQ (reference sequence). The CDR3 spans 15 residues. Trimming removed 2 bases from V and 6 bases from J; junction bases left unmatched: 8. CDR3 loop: CASSLLTGLEDTQYF. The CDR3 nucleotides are TGTGCCAGCAGCTTACTGACAGGGTTGGAGGATACGCAGTATTTT.

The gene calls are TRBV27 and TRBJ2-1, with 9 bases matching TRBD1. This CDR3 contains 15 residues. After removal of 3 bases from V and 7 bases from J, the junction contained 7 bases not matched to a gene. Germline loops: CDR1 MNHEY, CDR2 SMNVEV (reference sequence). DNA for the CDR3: TGTGCCAGCAGTTTCAGCGGGACAGGGTTTAATGAGCAGTTCTTC. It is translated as CASSFSGTGFNEQFF.

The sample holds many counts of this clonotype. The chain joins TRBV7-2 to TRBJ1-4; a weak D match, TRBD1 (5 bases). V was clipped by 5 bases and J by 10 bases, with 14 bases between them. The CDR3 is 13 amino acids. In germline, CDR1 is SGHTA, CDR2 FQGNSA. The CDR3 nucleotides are TGTGCCAGCAGCCTAGGGTCGGGGGTAAAACTGTTTTTT. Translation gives CASSLGSGVKLFF. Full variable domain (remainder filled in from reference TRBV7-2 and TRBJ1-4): GAGVSQSPSNKVTEKGKDVELRCDPISGHTALYWYRQSLGQGLEFLIYFQGNSAPDKSGLPSDRFSAERTGGSVSTLTIQRTQQEDSAVYLCASSLGSGVKLFFGSGTQLSVL.

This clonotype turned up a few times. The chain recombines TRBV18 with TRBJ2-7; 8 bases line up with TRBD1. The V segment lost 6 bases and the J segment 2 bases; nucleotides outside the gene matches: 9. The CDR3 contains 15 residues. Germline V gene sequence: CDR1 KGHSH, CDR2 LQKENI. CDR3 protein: CASSGGQGGPYEQYF. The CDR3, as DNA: TGTGCCAGCTCCGGAGGACAGGGTGGACCCTACGAGCAGTACTTC.

This CDR3 is CASSPIGQGRGTEAFF. The CDR3, as DNA: TGCGCCAGCAGCCCAATCGGACAGGGAAGAGGCACTGAAGCTTTCTTT. The chain is built from TRBV4-1 and TRBJ1-1; 8 nucleotides align to TRBD1. Looked up from germline, CDR1 is MGHRA and CDR2 is YSYEKL. The trim removed 4 bases at V and 4 bases at J, leaving 11 bases unmatched. The CDR3 runs 16 residues.

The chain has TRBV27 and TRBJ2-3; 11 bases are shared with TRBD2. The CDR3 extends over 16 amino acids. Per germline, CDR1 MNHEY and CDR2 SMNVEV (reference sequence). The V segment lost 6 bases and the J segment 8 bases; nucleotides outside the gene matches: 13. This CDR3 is CASRGPGLAVEGTQYF. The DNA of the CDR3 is TGTGCCAGCAGAGGACCGGGACTAGCGGTCGAGGGTACGCAGTATTTT.